The entry that follows covers one T cell receptor (beta chain) sequence. The data were taken from a study of blood T cell repertoires in COVID-19. About the research overall: Both acute and convalescent COVID-19 samples were obtained from the United States, Italy and Spain. The analysed material was cDNA or gDNA that came from T cells, B-cell-depleted T cells, or PBMCs.

Original methodology: Amplified reference gene primers provided the basis for estimating nucleated cell counts. Clones were read by immunoSEQ multiplex PCR, and TCRdb kept only the in-frame ones, dropping some. The V and J calls and clone size are taken from that table; D and trimming were inferred from the DNA. The sample includes 75,000 to 90,000 clones, around nine tenths seen only once; the top ten take 8.5% to 14%. The germline V gene has CDR1 SGHRS and CDR2 YFSETQ. Trimming left V 5 bases short and J 1 base short, with 15 bases between. This CDR3 spans 16 amino acids. Sequenced: peripheral blood. The V and J genes are TRBV5-1 and TRBJ2-2; a possible D gene is TRBD1 (7 bases). This receptor was taken from a man older than 75 with acute or convalescent COVID-19. CDR3 DNA: TGCGCCAGCAGGGGGGCGGGACAGCAGAACACCGGGGAGCTGTTTTTT. Translating gives CASRGAGQQNTGELFF.